The rows below give T cell receptor beta chains drawn from one sample of a study of OX40 agonist ivuxolimab in advanced cancers. TCRdb's copy holds only in-frame clones and misses some; the assay was immunoSEQ multiplex PCR. The sample has tens of thousands of clones; roughly four fifths are singletons. The sequencing used CD4+ or CD8+ T cells sorted from blood, collected in a trial of the OX40 agonist ivuxolimab. All receptors derive from an adult with an advanced solid tumor such as melanoma, head and neck, liver or kidney cancer. Both conserved end residues are part of each CDR3.

length,V,J,CDR3
19,TRBV11-3,TRBJ2-5,CASSIPSGTSLRGGETQYF
12,TRBV2,TRBJ2-2,CATTKPPGELFF
14,TRBV27,TRBJ2-1,CASSLRGPHNEQFF
14,TRBV5-1,TRBJ2-7,CASSLVGGSYEQYF
13,TRBV27,TRBJ2-7,CASSLTGTYEQYF
12,TRBV19,TRBJ2-1,CASSVLGDEQFF
14,TRBV27,TRBJ2-5,CASMLSWHGETQYF
13,TRBV6-5,TRBJ2-7,CASRNGGGYEQYF
14,TRBV27,TRBJ1-2,CASSPRGRGYGYTF
15,TRBV13,TRBJ2-7,CASSSPGQGLYEQYF
15,TRBV4-1,TRBJ2-2,CASSQRRANTGELFF
14,TRBV4-3,TRBJ2-7,CASSRGDRSYEQYF
14,TRBV7-9,TRBJ2-1,CASSPRGTYNEQFF
13,TRBV4-3,TRBJ2-7,CASSHGVTYEQYF
16,TRBV7-9,TRBJ1-5,CASSPDSGLFGQPQHF
13,TRBV4-3,TRBJ2-2,CASSQDYVGELFF
14,TRBV14,TRBJ1-2,CASSQMQGNYGYTF
15,TRBV7-3,TRBJ2-3,CASSLIGGGTDTQYF
12,TRBV30,TRBJ2-7,CASGWGLYEQYF
17,TRBV19,TRBJ1-2,CASRSGTGENRNYGYTF
16,TRBV10-3,TRBJ1-2,CAISESTGGPNYGYTF
17,TRBV28,TRBJ2-6,CASSLGTSGGGANVLTF
13,TRBV30,TRBJ2-7,CAWRGVGGYEQYF
15,TRBV7-2,TRBJ1-5,CASSWTAYSNQPQHF
15,TRBV27,TRBJ1-5,CASSPPPQGGQPQHF
14,TRBV7-9,TRBJ2-3,CASSLDRGVDTQYF
14,TRBV29-1,TRBJ2-2,CSVSPGANTGELFF
16,TRBV4-2,TRBJ2-1,CASSQEERSSYNEQFF
14,TRBV9,TRBJ1-2,CASSAGDTNYGYTF
16,TRBV7-3,TRBJ2-5,CASSFGPMGGQETQYF
13,TRBV4-1,TRBJ1-1,CASSQGMNTEAFF
16,TRBV10-2,TRBJ1-1,CASSESAGPWDTEAFF
14,TRBV11-2,TRBJ2-7,CASNPGPHSYEQYF
17,TRBV9,TRBJ2-3,CASSVEHIGGNTDTQYF
14,TRBV28,TRBJ1-1,CASSSDEWNTEAFF
14,TRBV2,TRBJ1-1,CASSESIGGTEAFF
11,TRBV25-1,TRBJ2-1,CASTAGDEQFF
15,TRBV19,TRBJ2-7,CASSIYRGGAYEQYF
12,TRBV5-1,TRBJ2-7,CASSVPSYEQYF
11,TRBV6-1,TRBJ1-1,CASSGRGGAFF
10,TRBV27,TRBJ2-7,CASSLFEQYF
15,TRBV6-4,TRBJ1-3,CASSKTGGGGNTIYF
15,TRBV19,TRBJ1-2,CASTYLGQGYYGYTF
14,TRBV7-3,TRBJ1-1,CASSAGTDNTEAFF
12,TRBV6-6,TRBJ2-5,CASSWDSETQYF
11,TRBV6-1,TRBJ1-1,CASSELLEAFF
15,TRBV19,TRBJ1-2,CASSPEVVRNYGYTF
15,TRBV5-5,TRBJ2-7,CASSLETFESYEQYF
13,TRBV7-6,TRBJ1-5,CASSLGGTQPQHF
13,TRBV28,TRBJ2-5,CASSFRQEETQYF
13,TRBV27,TRBJ2-7,CASSLRGPYEQYF